The 31 T cell receptor beta chains in this list originate from one sample, sequenced in a study of blood T cell repertoires in COVID-19. The assay was immunoSEQ multiplex PCR, and TCRdb's table has in-frame clones only and misses some. The sample records approximately 330,000 clones, approximately 86% being singletons. What was sequenced was peripheral blood. The receptors come from a man between 25 and 39 years old with COVID-19, enrolled during active disease.

This clone was recorded a few times. The CDR3 DNA is TGTGCCAGCAGTGATCCTGACAGGGCGGGTGGCTACACCTTC. The encoded protein is CASSDPDRAGGYTF. The chain employs TRBV6-1 and TRBJ1-2; 7 bases fit TRBD1. The V gene end was trimmed by 3 bases and the J gene end by 7 bases; junction bases not matched to a gene: 8. The CDR3 is 14 residues long. The germline V gene encodes CDR1 MNHNS and CDR2 SASEGT.

The gene calls are TRBV5-1 and TRBJ2-2; 8 positions agree with TRBD1. V shed 4 bases, J shed 8 bases, and the junction held 13 bases outside the gene matches. Germline V lookup: CDR1 SGHRS, CDR2 YFSETQ. The CDR3 has 16 residues. The CDR3 nucleotides read TGCGCCAGCAGCCCTTTTGTAACAGGGGGACGTGGGGAGCTGTTTTTT. The encoded protein is CASSPFVTGGRGELFF.

The rearrangement links TRBV3-1 (or the pseudogene TRBV3-2) to TRBJ2-5; 14 positions match TRBD2. J gave up 1 base and V 6 bases, and 16 bases lay outside the gene matches. Germline V lookup: CDR1 LGHDT, CDR2 YNNKEL (reference sequence). CDR3 length equals 20 residues. The DNA for the CDR3 is TGTGCCAGCAGTCTAGGACTAGCGGGAGGAGGGGTGAGGGGCCAAGAGACCCAGTACTTC. Its protein product is CASSLGLAGGGVRGQETQYF.

This clone has just one count. V gene TRBV14 combines with J gene TRBJ2-5; maybe TRBD1 (7 bases). V was clipped by 2 bases and J by 4 bases, with 11 bases between them. Per the germline V gene, CDR1 is SGHDN and CDR2 is FVKESK. The CDR3 loop spans 14 amino acids. The CDR3 region is CASSQTQGGETQYF. The CDR3 DNA reads as TGTGCCAGCAGCCAAACTCAGGGGGGAGAGACCCAGTACTTC.

The chain links TRBV28 to TRBJ1-5; possible D gene TRBD1, 6 bases. Germline V gene data show CDR1 as MDHEN and CDR2 as SYDVKM. This CDR3 spans 15 amino acids. V was clipped by 7 bases and J by 1 base, with 14 bases between them. In nucleotides, the CDR3 is TGTGCCAGCACTTCACCGGGACAAAGCAATCAGCCCCAGCATTTT. It codes for CASTSPGQSNQPQHF.

This chain links TRBV4-3 with TRBJ2-7; 9 nucleotides line up with TRBD1. The CDR3 sequence is 15 residues long. Germline V CDR1 and CDR2: LGHNA, YSLEER. Losses at the gene ends were 4 bases for V and 5 bases for J; bases not matched to a gene: 9. The CDR3, as DNA: TGCGCCAGCAGCCGTACCGGGACAGGGTCCAACGAGCAGTACTTC. Protein: CASSRTGTGSNEQYF.

The chain has TRBV27 and TRBJ2-2; possibly TRBD2 for D (6 bases). V was cut by 1 base and J by 6 bases, with 18 bases left in between. Germline CDR1 and CDR2: MNHEY and SMNVEV (reference sequence). The CDR3 is 17 amino acids. In DNA, the CDR3 is TGTGCCAGCAGTTTATACTTCTATATGGCGGGGCCCGGGGAGCTGTTTTTT. Protein: CASSLYFYMAGPGELFF.

This chain connects TRBV18 to TRBJ2-5, with D maybe TRBD1 (5 bases). V lost 5 bases and J lost 2, with 15 bases in between. The CDR3 is made up of 15 amino acids. Germline V CDR1 and CDR2: KGHSH, LQKENI. CDR3 sequence: CASSFFGDRQETQYF. DNA for the CDR3: TGTGCCAGCTCATTTTTCGGCGACAGACAAGAGACCCAGTACTTC.

This clone was detected only once. This chain joins TRBV20-1 and TRBJ1-5; 10 bases line up with TRBD1. The length of the CDR3 is 16 residues. V lost 3 bases and J lost 3; bases outside the gene matches: 8. CDR1 and CDR2 (germline): DFQATT, SNEGSKA (reference sequence). As DNA, the CDR3 is TGCAGTGCTAGTCGGACAGGGGGGACCATCAATCAGCCCCAGCATTTT. This sequence encodes CSASRTGGTINQPQHF.

This sequence joins TRBV7-3 and TRBJ1-3, with 7 bases fitting TRBD1. Trimming took 2 bases from V and 4 from J; bases not matched to a gene: 5. CDR3 length: 15 amino acids. CDR1 and CDR2 (germline): SGHTA, FQGTGA. The DNA for the CDR3 is TGTGCCAGCAGCTTATTTAGGGGGCCGGGAAACACCATATATTTT. Its translation is CASSLFRGPGNTIYF.

This chain connects TRBV28 to TRBJ2-7; 8 nucleotides line up with TRBD1. Trimming at V came to 5 bases and at J to 1 base, leaving 4 bases not matched to a gene. CDR3 length: 14 amino acids. Per germline, CDR1 MDHEN and CDR2 SYDVKM. CDR3 region: CASSNGQGSYEQYF. CDR3 DNA sequence: TGTGCCAGCAGTAACGGACAGGGATCCTACGAGCAGTACTTC. The complete variable domain, with remaining parts taken from reference TRBV28 and TRBJ2-7, reads DVKVTQSSRYLVKRTGEKVFLECVQDMDHENMFWYRQDPGLGLRLIYFSYDVKMKEKGDIPEGYSVSREKKERFSLILESASTNQTSMYLCASSNGQGSYEQYFGPGTRLTVT.

CDR3 coding DNA: TGTGCCAGCAGCACCAGACAGGGCCAAAATGAAAAACTGTTTTTT. It is translated as CASSTRQGQNEKLFF. The V gene is TRBV5-4, the J gene TRBJ1-4; 7 bases agree with TRBD1. Losses at the gene ends were 4 bases for V and 5 bases for J; bases not matched to a gene: 8. The CDR3 spans 15 residues. The germline V gene has CDR1 SGHNT and CDR2 YYREEE (reference sequence).

The sample holds a few counts of this clone. V gene TRBV7-8 combines with J gene TRBJ2-7; D not resolved. The germline gives CDR1 SGHVS, CDR2 FQNEAQ. V lost 1 base to trimming and J lost 5 bases, with 12 bases between them. The CDR3 extends over 14 amino acids. CDR3 sequence reads: CASSLGGFTDEQYF. CDR3 nucleotides: TGTGCCAGCAGCTTAGGCGGCTTTACCGACGAGCAGTACTTC. Drawing the rest from reference TRBV7-8 and TRBJ2-7, the complete variable domain is GAGVSQSPRYKVAKRGQDVALRCDPISGHVSLFWYQQALGQGPEFLTYFQNEAQLDKSGLPSDRFFAERPEGSVSTLKIQRTQQEDSAVYLCASSLGGFTDEQYFGPGTRLTVT.

V and J are TRBV3-1 (or the pseudogene TRBV3-2) and TRBJ2-5; 10 bases line up with TRBD1. Germline values: CDR1 LGHDT, CDR2 YNNKEL (reference sequence). This CDR3 is built from 15 residues. V was clipped by 7 bases and J by 4 bases; unmatched bases: 9. As DNA, the CDR3 is TGTGCCAGCACCCCAGGACAGGGGGGGGGAGAGACCCAGTACTTC. Its translation is CASTPGQGGGETQYF.

J is TRBJ1-5 and V is TRBV6-2 or TRBV6-3, with D maybe TRBD1 (5 bases). V lost 0 bases and J 7 bases, leaving 10 bases between the germline ends. Germline V gene sequence: CDR1 MNHEY, CDR2 SVGEGT. The CDR3 spans 14 residues. In DNA, the CDR3 is TGTGCCAGCAGTTACTCTCCAGGGCTCCAGCCCCAGCATTTT. Protein sequence: CASSYSPGLQPQHF.

The J gene is TRBJ1-5, the V gene TRBV29-1; TRBD1 aligns across 7 bases. There are 13 residues in the CDR3. V lost 0 bases, J lost 7 bases, and 3 bases stayed unmatched. Germline lookup yields CDR1 SQVTM and CDR2 ANQGSEA. DNA for the CDR3: TGCAGCGTTGAAGAAGGGGGCGGACAGCCCCAGCATTTT. It translates to CSVEEGGGQPQHF.

V usage is TRBV28 and J usage is TRBJ1-6, with 7 bases lining up with TRBD1. Losses at the gene ends were 3 bases for V and 8 bases for J; bases not matched to a gene: 7. The CDR3 totals 15 residues. Looked up from germline, CDR1 is MDHEN and CDR2 is SYDVKM. In nucleotides, the CDR3 is TGTGCCAGCAGTTTTACGACAGGGTCGGATTCACCCCTCCACTTT. Translated, it gives CASSFTTGSDSPLHF.

This clone is a singleton in its sample. The gene calls are TRBV5-5 and TRBJ2-2; weak D call: TRBD1 (6 bases). This CDR3 is 16 amino acids long. The germline CDR1 and CDR2 sequences are SGHKS and YYEKEE (reference sequence). Trimming removed 1 base from V and 2 bases from J, with 12 bases in between. CDR3 DNA sequence: TGTGCCAGCAGCTTGCCCTGGACAGTAAACACCGGGGAGCTGTTTTTT. Protein product: CASSLPWTVNTGELFF.

The chain uses TRBV28 and TRBJ1-1; TRBD1 might be the D (5 bases). This CDR3 region has 13 residues. Germline V CDR1 and CDR2: MDHEN, SYDVKM. V dropped 4 bases and J dropped 5 bases, with 11 bases sitting between them. The chain's CDR3 is CASSYSGRTEAFF. CDR3 coding DNA: TGTGCCAGCAGTTATTCAGGGCGGACTGAAGCTTTCTTT.

In this sample, this clone turned up a few times. V usage is TRBV5-1 and J usage is TRBJ2-5; TRBD2 agrees at 11 bases. Germline assignment: CDR1 SGHRS and CDR2 YFSETQ. The CDR3 contains 17 residues. V trimming: 0 bases; J trimming: 2 bases; junction bases outside the gene matches: 6. The CDR3 loop reads CASSLAGSSGGQETQYF. The CDR3 DNA follows: TGCGCCAGCAGCTTGGCGGGCTCTAGCGGGGGGCAAGAGACCCAGTACTTC.

The genes are TRBV4-2 and TRBJ1-2; D gene uncertain. The CDR3 consists of 15 residues. Germline V gene lookup returns CDR1 LGHNA and CDR2 YNFKEQ. Trimming left V 0 bases short and J 1 base short, with 9 bases between. The CDR3 sequence: CASSQDPFSNYGYTF. As DNA, the CDR3 is TGTGCCAGCAGCCAAGATCCCTTCAGTAACTATGGCTACACCTTC.

This rearrangement joins TRBV6-5 to TRBJ1-1; a possible D gene is TRBD1 (6 bases). V lost 6 bases to trimming and J lost 0 bases, with 8 bases between them. CDR1 and CDR2 from the germline V gene are MNHEY and SVGAGI. The CDR3 loop spans 13 amino acids. The CDR3 DNA reads TGTGCCAGCAGCAGGGGTATGAACACTGAAGCTTTCTTT. Translated: CASSRGMNTEAFF.

The chain is built from TRBV28 and TRBJ1-2; 12 positions agree with TRBD1. After removal of 2 bases from V and 4 bases from J, the junction contained 14 bases not matched to a gene. CDR1 is MDHEN and CDR2 is SYDVKM in the germline V gene. The CDR3 contains 19 residues. The CDR3 is CASSLGRGDRGQSGYGYTF. For the CDR3, the DNA is TGTGCCAGCAGTTTAGGGCGAGGGGACAGGGGGCAGTCGGGCTATGGCTACACCTTC.

The rearrangement joins TRBV9 to TRBJ2-3; D unresolved. The CDR3 extends over 14 amino acids. V lost 0 bases to trimming and J lost 4 bases, with 9 bases between them. CDR1 and CDR2 (germline): SGDLS, YYNGEE. CDR3 in amino acids: CASSVERPSDTQYF. The CDR3, as DNA: TGTGCCAGCAGCGTAGAGAGGCCGTCAGATACGCAGTATTTT.

V is TRBV18 and J is TRBJ1-3, with TRBD1 matching over 10 bases. Germline CDR1 reads KGHSH; CDR2 reads LQKENI. The CDR3 extends over 13 amino acids. Trimming at V came to 10 bases and at J to 6 bases, leaving 6 bases not matched to a gene. CDR3 amino acids: CATGTGVENTIYF. In DNA form, the CDR3 reads TGTGCCACCGGGACAGGGGTCGAAAACACCATATATTTT.

This chain uses TRBV7-2 with TRBJ1-3, with TRBD1 as a possible D gene (6 bases). CDR1 SGHTA and CDR2 FQGNSA come from the germline V gene. V was shortened by 7 bases and J by 1 base, with 14 bases between the two germline ends. The CDR3 runs to 15 residues. CDR3 region: CASTRRRGSGNTIYF. The CDR3 region has the DNA TGTGCCAGCACGCGCCGCAGGGGTTCTGGAAACACCATATATTTT.

The gene calls are TRBV7-9 and TRBJ2-7; 8 bases line up with TRBD1. V dropped 4 bases and J dropped 5; count of bases not matched to a gene: 7. The CDR3 covers 14 residues. The germline CDR1 and CDR2 sequences are SEHNR and FQNEAQ (reference sequence). CDR3 nucleotide sequence: TGTGCCAGCAGCTCAGGGGGCGGATTCGACGAGCAGTACTTC. It codes for CASSSGGGFDEQYF.

V and J are TRBV18 and TRBJ1-1, with a weak D call TRBD1 (5 bases). The germline V and J ends were trimmed by 3 bases and 4 bases, with 9 bases remaining between them. This CDR3 is 13 amino acids long. The V gene's germline CDR1 is KGHSH and CDR2 LQKENI. The CDR3 protein is CASSPQGSTEAFF. DNA for the CDR3: TGTGCCAGCTCACCCCAGGGATCCACTGAAGCTTTCTTT.

The chain is built from TRBV6-5 and TRBJ2-3; D might be TRBD2 (6 bases). CDR1 is MNHEY, CDR2 SVGAGI, per germline. With 4 bases removed from V and 5 bases from J, the gap between germline ends came to 16 bases. The CDR3 extends over 15 amino acids. The CDR3 bases are TGTGCCAGCAGTTCGGGACTCGTGGGGGGAGATACGCAGTATTTT. Protein: CASSSGLVGGDTQYF.

V usage is TRBV5-1 and J usage is TRBJ1-2; no reliable D call. This CDR3 is 12 amino acids long. Trimming pared 2 bases from V and 2 bases from J, leaving 4 bases between. The germline V gene encodes CDR1 SGHRS and CDR2 YFSETQ. The CDR3 loop is CASSLLNYGYTF. Written as DNA, the CDR3 is TGCGCCAGCAGCTTATTAAACTATGGCTACACCTTC.

This clone showed up just a few times. J is TRBJ2-1 and V is TRBV6-5; 7 bases line up with TRBD2. Trimming removed 8 bases from V and 5 bases from J; junction bases left unmatched: 6. The CDR3 contains 13 residues. The V gene's germline CDR1 is MNHEY and CDR2 SVGAGI. CDR3 protein: CASSGLGDNEQFF. The CDR3 DNA reads as TGTGCCAGCTCTGGACTAGGAGACAATGAGCAGTTCTTC.